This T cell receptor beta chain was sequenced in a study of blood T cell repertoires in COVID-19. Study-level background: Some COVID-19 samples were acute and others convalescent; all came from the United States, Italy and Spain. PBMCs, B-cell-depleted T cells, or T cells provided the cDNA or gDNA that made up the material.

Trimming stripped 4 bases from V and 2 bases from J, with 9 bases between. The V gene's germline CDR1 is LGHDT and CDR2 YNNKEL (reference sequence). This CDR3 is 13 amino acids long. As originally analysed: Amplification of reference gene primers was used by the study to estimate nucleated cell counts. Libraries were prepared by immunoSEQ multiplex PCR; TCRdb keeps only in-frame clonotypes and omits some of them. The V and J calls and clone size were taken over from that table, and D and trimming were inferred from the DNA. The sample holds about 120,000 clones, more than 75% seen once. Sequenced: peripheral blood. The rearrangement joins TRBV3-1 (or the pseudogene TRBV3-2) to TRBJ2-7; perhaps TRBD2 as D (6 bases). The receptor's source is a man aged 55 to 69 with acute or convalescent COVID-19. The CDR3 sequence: CASSLREPYEQYF. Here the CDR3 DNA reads TGTGCCAGCAGCCTACGGGAGCCCTACGAGCAGTACTTC.